These 14 T cell receptor beta chains share one sample of origin, sequenced in a study of CD8 T cells in ankylosing spondylitis. Notes on the study in general: What appeared characteristic of ankylosing spondylitis blood was a TCR beta motif of 7 or 8 highly homologous variants.

The antigens for these receptors are not known. TCRdb redid the calling of the 5' RACE reads with MiXCR, one entry per CDR3 protein. In the table there are some 200,000 distinct CDR3 sequences, about 6.7% of which are singletons. Source material: blood, either unsorted or a sorted T cell fraction (not recorded which). The source is a male donor with ankylosing spondylitis.

This clonotype was seen ten or more times. The chain couples TRBV12-3 or TRBV12-4 to TRBJ2-2; TRBD2 matches 8 bases. CDR3 length equals 15 residues. J lost 2 bases, V lost 7 bases, and 6 bases had no gene match. The CDR3 bases are TGTGCCAGCATCTGGCGGGGGGATAACACCGGGGAGCTGTTTTTT. Translation: CASIWRGDNTGELFF.

Concerning this clonotype itself: This sequence may be a read error, since a much larger clone differs from it by one base. This chain connects TRBV29-1 to TRBJ1-5; a possible D gene is TRBD1 (5 bases). The CDR3 has 13 residues. Germline V lookup: CDR1 SQVTM, CDR2 ANQGSEA. Trimming pared 0 bases from V and 5 bases from J, leaving 8 bases between. As DNA, the CDR3 is TGCAGCGTTGAAGAAGGGGACCATCAGCCCCAGCATTTT. Residues: CSVEEGDHQPQHF.

This clonotype occurred many times. This chain links TRBV11-3 with TRBJ1-1, with D tentatively TRBD1 (5 bases). Germline CDR1 reads SGHNT; CDR2 reads YENEEA. The CDR3 extends over 17 amino acids. V lost 5 bases and J 3 bases, leaving 22 bases between the germline ends. CDR3 region: CASSEGRGESQDTEAFF. The DNA of the CDR3 is TGTGCCAGCAGCGAAGGAAGGGGTGAGTCTCAGGACACTGAAGCTTTCTTT.

This clonotype occurred many times. This chain joins TRBV7-9 and TRBJ1-2; 9 positions agree with TRBD1. V trimming: 7 bases; J trimming: 6 bases; junction bases outside the gene matches: 9. CDR3 length: 14 amino acids. Germline V lookup: CDR1 SEHNR, CDR2 FQNEAQ (reference sequence). DNA of the CDR3: TGTGCCAGCACTCTCGGACAGGGGATTGATGGCTACACCTTC. Translated: CASTLGQGIDGYTF. Using reference TRBV7-9 and TRBJ1-2 for the parts outside the CDR3, the full variable domain is DTGVSQNPRHKITKRGQNVTFRCDPISEHNRLYWYRQTLGQGPEFLTYFQNEAQLEKSRLLSDRFSAERPKGSFSTLEIQRTEQGDSAMYLCASTLGQGIDGYTFGSGTRLTVV.

This clonotype was seen more than once but under ten times. The chain is built from TRBV25-1 and TRBJ1-5; perhaps TRBD1 as D (6 bases). Germline V gene sequence: CDR1 MGHDK, CDR2 SYGVNS. CDR3 length: 13 amino acids. Trimming shortened V by 6 bases and J by 4 bases, and 10 bases separated the two germline ends. DNA for the CDR3: TGTGCCAGCAGAGGACAGAGAAATCAGCCCCAGCATTTT. Its protein is CASRGQRNQPQHF.

The genes are TRBV11-3 and TRBJ2-1; D is uncertain. The V end was cut by 1 base, the J end by 6 bases, with 7 bases between. The germline V gene encodes CDR1 SGHNT and CDR2 YENEEA. The CDR3 length is 13 residues. The DNA for the CDR3 is TGTGCCAGCAGCTTAGGGTTTCCCAATGAGCAGTTCTTC. This codes for CASSLGFPNEQFF. The full variable domain, completed using reference TRBV11-3 and TRBJ2-1, is EAGVVQSPRYKIIEKKQPVAFWCNPISGHNTLYWYLQNLGQGPELLIRYENEEAVDDSQLPKDRFSAERLKGVDSTLKIQPAELGDSAVYLCASSLGFPNEQFFGPGTRLTVL.

Many counts were recorded for this clonotype. The J gene is TRBJ1-2, the V gene TRBV28; D unresolved. In germline, CDR1 is MDHEN, CDR2 SYDVKM. V lost 5 bases, J lost 0 bases, and 16 bases lay in between. The CDR3 length is 16 residues. The CDR3 nucleotides read TGTGCCAGCAGTGACCCCCGGGGAGGGCCTAACTATGGCTACACCTTC. The encoded protein is CASSDPRGGPNYGYTF.

For this clonotype: Compared with germline, one end of the junction differs, possibly owing to a read error. The chain carries TRBV29-1 and TRBJ1-1; 8 bases are shared with TRBD1. The CDR3 contains 15 residues. Germline loops: CDR1 SQVTM, CDR2 ANQGSEA. CDR3: CSDEDPEQGATEAFF. The CDR3, as DNA: TGCAGCGATGAAGATCCGGAGCAGGGGGCCACTGAAGCTTTCTTT.

The gene calls are TRBV4-1 and TRBJ2-3; D uncertain. Germline lookup yields CDR1 MGHRA and CDR2 YSYEKL. V was shortened by 1 base and J by 3 bases, with 8 bases between the two germline ends. The CDR3 totals 14 residues. The CDR3 DNA sequence: TGCGCCAGCAGCCAAGGGGCACGGACAGATACGCAGTATTTT. Translated: CASSQGARTDTQYF.

The rearrangement links TRBV20-1 to TRBJ2-1; 7 bases map to TRBD2. V lost 5 bases to trimming and J lost 6 bases; unmatched junction nucleotides: 7. The CDR3 is 13 amino acids. The germline gives CDR1 DFQATT, CDR2 SNEGSKA (reference sequence). The CDR3 nucleotides read TGCAGTGCTTTGGCTAGCGGAGGCAATGAGCAGTTCTTC. It encodes CSALASGGNEQFF.

Ten or more counts support this clonotype. The chain links TRBV4-3 to TRBJ2-5; 9 nucleotides align to TRBD1. CDR3 length: 18 residues. Losses at the gene ends were 4 bases for V and 0 bases for J; bases not matched to a gene: 12. Germline V gene sequence: CDR1 LGHNA, CDR2 YSLEER. The CDR3: CASSPRQGQGTYQETQYF. CDR3 coding DNA: TGCGCCAGCAGCCCCCGGCAGGGACAGGGCACGTACCAAGAGACCCAGTACTTC.

This clonotype has just a few counts. The chain is built from TRBV28 and TRBJ1-1; D remains ambiguous. V lost 2 bases to trimming and J lost 5 bases, with 6 bases between them. Germline V lookup: CDR1 MDHEN, CDR2 SYDVKM. The CDR3 totals 12 residues. The CDR3 DNA reads as TGTGCCAGCAGTTTAGGAGAGACTGAAGCTTTCTTT. Translation gives CASSLGETEAFF.

In this sample, this clonotype turned up many times. The rearrangement uses TRBV20-1 and TRBJ2-7; tentative D call: TRBD1 (6 bases). V was clipped by 2 bases and J by 2 bases, with 13 bases between them. CDR1 is DFQATT, CDR2 SNEGSKA, per germline (reference sequence). The CDR3 runs to 14 residues. Written as DNA, the CDR3 is TGCAGTGCTAGACCTCTTGAGGGGGCCTACGAGCAGTACTTC. Translation: CSARPLEGAYEQYF.

In this sample, this clonotype turned up many times. The chain carries TRBV7-9 and TRBJ2-2; D unresolved. This CDR3 is built from 15 residues. Germline V gives CDR1 SEHNR, CDR2 FQNEAQ (reference sequence). V was shortened by 5 bases and J by 5 bases, with 15 bases between the two germline ends. This CDR3 reads CASSLRTERTGELFF. The DNA of the CDR3 is TGTGCCAGCAGCCTTAGGACGGAGAGGACCGGGGAGCTGTTTTTT.